The next 17 T cell receptor beta chains were all read from a single sample in a study of blood T cell repertoires in COVID-19. TCRdb's copy holds only in-frame clones and misses some; the assay was immunoSEQ multiplex PCR. Of fewer than 200,000 clones in the sample, roughly nine tenths were seen once. The sequencing sample was made of peripheral blood. These receptors all stem from a man in his sixties or seventies with active or convalescent COVID-19.

In its sample, this clone was seen once. V usage is TRBV7-9 and J usage is TRBJ1-1, with 7 positions matching TRBD1. The CDR3 runs 13 residues. The ends lost 6 bases at V and 1 base at J; junction bases unmatched: 2. CDR1 and CDR2 (germline): SEHNR, FQNEAQ (reference sequence). The CDR3 coding sequence is TGTGCCAGCAGAAGGACAGGGAACACTGAAGCTTTCTTT. Residues: CASRRTGNTEAFF.

V usage is TRBV11-3 and J usage is TRBJ2-7; 10 nucleotides line up with TRBD1. Germline loops: CDR1 SGHNT, CDR2 YENEEA. The CDR3 length is 15 residues. The J segment lost 3 bases and the V segment lost 3 bases, leaving 5 bases of the junction unmatched. The CDR3 sequence is CASSFWDRGNYEQYF. The CDR3 DNA reads TGTGCCAGCAGCTTTTGGGACAGGGGTAACTACGAGCAGTACTTC.

The V and J genes are TRBV29-1 and TRBJ2-3; the D gene is possibly TRBD1 (7 bases). The CDR3 spans 16 residues. The ends were cut back, 4 bases at V and 0 bases at J, with 17 bases in the middle. Germline V gene sequence: CDR1 SQVTM, CDR2 ANQGSEA. DNA for the CDR3: TGCAGCGTTGTCCCCAAGACAGGGACTAGCACAGATACGCAGTATTTT. It yields the protein CSVVPKTGTSTDTQYF.

V usage is TRBV7-9 and J usage is TRBJ1-3; D gene ambiguous. This CDR3 is 16 amino acids long. V gave up 5 bases and J gave up 1 base, with 15 bases separating them. Looked up from germline, CDR1 is SEHNR and CDR2 is FQNEAQ (reference sequence). The CDR3 DNA reads as TGTGCCAGCAGCCCCCCTCTGACCGGGTCTGGAAACACCATATATTTT. Residues: CASSPPLTGSGNTIYF.

This chain joins TRBV4-1 and TRBJ1-2; 9 bases match TRBD1. V lost 6 bases to trimming and J lost 5 bases; unmatched junction nucleotides: 7. Germline CDR1 MGHRA, CDR2 YSYEKL. The CDR3 consists of 14 residues. DNA for the CDR3: TGCGCCAGCAGTGTCCCCGACAGGGGGTATGGCTACACCTTC. The encoded protein is CASSVPDRGYGYTF.

The chain employs TRBV5-4 and TRBJ2-7; 9 nucleotides line up with TRBD2. Trimming at V came to 0 bases and at J to 5 bases, leaving 9 bases not matched to a gene. The CDR3 totals 16 residues. Germline V gives CDR1 SGHNT, CDR2 YYREEE (reference sequence). The CDR3 loop reads CASSLGMLAGVDEQYF. The CDR3 DNA is TGTGCCAGCAGCTTGGGGATGTTAGCGGGGGTGGACGAGCAGTACTTC.

The J gene is TRBJ2-1, the V gene TRBV5-5, with 12 positions matching TRBD1. The V gene's germline CDR1 is SGHKS and CDR2 YYEKEE (reference sequence). CDR3 size: 16 residues. Unmatched junction bases numbered 10, after V lost 3 bases and J lost 9 bases. This CDR3 is CASSSRPGQGAIEQFF. The CDR3, as DNA: TGTGCCAGCAGCTCCCGACCGGGACAGGGGGCGATTGAGCAGTTCTTC.

This chain links TRBV11-2 with TRBJ2-7; 7 bases map to TRBD2. This CDR3 comprises 15 residues. In germline, CDR1 is SGHAT, CDR2 FQNNGV. V was clipped by 1 base and J by 0 bases; unmatched bases: 3. The CDR3, as DNA: TGTGCCAGCAGCTTAGGGTCTAGCGGCTCCTACGAGCAGTACTTC. It specifies CASSLGSSGSYEQYF.

The V call is TRBV7-9, the J call TRBJ1-6, with D unresolved. CDR3 length: 12 residues. Germline assignment: CDR1 SEHNR and CDR2 FQNEAQ (reference sequence). The V end was cut by 5 bases, the J end by 9 bases, with 8 bases between. The CDR3, as DNA: TGTGCCAGCAGCACACCCACTTCACCCCTCCACTTT. Translating gives CASSTPTSPLHF.

This CDR3 reads CASSLRATGNEKLFF. CDR3 sequence (DNA): TGTGCCAGCAGCTTGAGGGCAACGGGGAATGAAAAACTGTTTTTT. The chain uses TRBV7-9 and TRBJ1-4; no reliable D call. Trimming stripped 3 bases from V and 5 bases from J, with 13 bases between. The CDR3 covers 15 residues. Germline V gene data show CDR1 as SEHNR and CDR2 as FQNEAQ (reference sequence).

This sequence joins TRBV5-1 and TRBJ2-7, with 9 bases lining up with TRBD1. Germline V CDR1 and CDR2: SGHRS, YFSETQ. This CDR3 is 15 amino acids long. The ends lost 4 bases at V and 0 bases at J; junction bases unmatched: 5. The DNA for the CDR3 is TGCGCCAGCAGCACCCTGACAGGGGGCTCCTACGAGCAGTACTTC. It specifies CASSTLTGGSYEQYF.

The chain has TRBV30 and TRBJ2-7; no reliable D call. This CDR3 contains 14 residues. Trimming left V 1 base short and J 7 bases short, with 17 bases between. Germline V gene sequence: CDR1 GTSNPN, CDR2 SVGIG (reference sequence). The CDR3 loop reads CAWSGVALWREQYF. CDR3 sequence (DNA): TGTGCCTGGAGTGGGGTAGCTCTATGGCGGGAGCAGTACTTC.

This chain connects TRBV28 to TRBJ1-3; D might be TRBD1 (6 bases). Trimming stripped 5 bases from V and 0 bases from J, with 14 bases between. The CDR3 runs to 16 residues. CDR1 is MDHEN, CDR2 SYDVKM, per germline. Written as DNA, the CDR3 is TGTGCCAGCAGTGCGCCCAGGGGAGCCTCTGGAAACACCATATATTTT. This sequence encodes CASSAPRGASGNTIYF.

The gene calls are TRBV3-1 (or the pseudogene TRBV3-2) and TRBJ1-6, with 9 positions matching TRBD1. The V gene end was trimmed by 6 bases and the J gene end by 7 bases; junction bases not matched to a gene: 16. This CDR3 contains 18 residues. Germline CDR1 and CDR2: LGHDT and YNNKEL (reference sequence). The CDR3 here is CASSLNRAQGASNSPLHF. In DNA form, the CDR3 reads TGTGCCAGCAGTCTAAATCGGGCACAGGGGGCTTCGAATTCACCCCTCCACTTT.

The chain recombines TRBV6-5 with TRBJ2-6; D gene ambiguous. The CDR3 loop spans 14 amino acids. V was cut by 6 bases and J by 3 bases, with 9 bases left in between. In germline, CDR1 is MNHEY, CDR2 SVGAGI. The CDR3 loop is CASRTPRGANVLTF. The DNA for the CDR3 is TGTGCCAGCAGAACACCCCGTGGGGCCAACGTCCTGACTTTC.

The chain has TRBV5-1 and TRBJ1-1; D not certain. Germline V gene lookup returns CDR1 SGHRS and CDR2 YFSETQ. The CDR3 spans 15 residues. V lost 0 bases, J lost 2 bases, and 11 bases lay in between. The chain's CDR3 is CASSLGRILNTEAFF. The DNA of the CDR3 is TGCGCCAGCAGCTTGGGGCGGATTCTCAACACTGAAGCTTTCTTT.

V gene TRBV14 combines with J gene TRBJ2-1; no definite D call. V was cut by 1 base and J by 7 bases, with 11 bases left in between. CDR1 is SGHDN and CDR2 is FVKESK in the germline V gene. The CDR3 length is 14 residues. The CDR3 here is CASSQGFGLNEQFF. Here the CDR3 DNA reads TGTGCCAGCAGCCAAGGATTCGGGTTGAATGAGCAGTTCTTC. The entire variable domain, with the rest obtained from reference TRBV14 and TRBJ2-1, is as follows: EAGVTQFPSHSVIEKGQTVTLRCDPISGHDNLYWYRRVMGKEIKFLLHFVKESKQDESGMPNNRFLAERTGGTYSTLKVQPAELEDSGVYFCASSQGFGLNEQFFGPGTRLTVL.